One sample yielded the 12 T cell receptor beta chains listed below, sequenced in a study of T cell repertoires in cytomegalovirus infection (dated by TCRdb to between 2018 and 2020). TCRdb shows the sequencer as Illumina HiSeq 1500. TCRdb reanalyzed the raw reads on its own, using fastp at Q25 for trimming and MiXCR for clone calling, and kept in-frame beta chains. Each CDR3 protein gets just one entry, which takes the most common genes and DNA from the rows behind it. Within this sample are around 570,000 distinct CDR3 sequences, with 35% to 50% of them counted one time only. About 48% of the sample lies in the top ten. For these TCRs, the target antigens are not known. Per the publication, the treatment or condition label means: in vitro stimulation with specific CMV peptide epitopes to enrich CMV-specific T cells. Material: cultured PBMCs, obtained from culture after CMV antigen stimulation. Receptors originate from a human donor in good health (CMV status not recorded). Some clones in this sample may be carry-over from other donors' samples.

The J gene is TRBJ1-1, the V gene TRBV10-3; the D is unclear. Trimming left V 4 bases short and J 3 bases short, with 9 bases between. The CDR3 sequence is 13 residues long. The germline V gene has CDR1 ENHRY and CDR2 SYGVKD. The CDR3 loop is CAISGVRDTEAFF. CDR3 DNA sequence: TGTGCCATCAGTGGCGTACGGGACACTGAAGCTTTCTTT.

This clonotype was recorded once. V is TRBV4-1 and J is TRBJ2-1; TRBD2 agrees at 8 bases. V lost 7 bases and J lost 6; bases outside the gene matches: 14. CDR3 length: 16 amino acids. Germline lookup yields CDR1 MGHRA and CDR2 YSYEKL. In DNA form, the CDR3 reads TGCGCCAGCACTCAAGCGGGGGACCCCTCTGTCAATGAGCAGTTCTTC. Translated, it gives CASTQAGDPSVNEQFF.

V is TRBV4-3 and J is TRBJ2-2, with no clear D. The ends were cut back, 4 bases at V and 7 bases at J, with 16 bases in the middle. Germline V lookup: CDR1 LGHNA, CDR2 YSLEER. The CDR3 totals 15 residues. CDR3 sequence reads: CASSPTVSLGGELFF. CDR3 bases: TGCGCCAGCAGCCCAACGGTTTCATTAGGCGGGGAGCTGTTTTTT.

J is TRBJ2-7 and V is TRBV25-1; D is perhaps TRBD2 (7 bases). Germline CDR1 MGHDK, CDR2 SYGVNS. The CDR3 extends over 15 amino acids. Trimming stripped 8 bases from V and 3 bases from J, with 20 bases between. The DNA for the CDR3 is TGTGCCAGCGCGAACTCCGGGGGGCCCATCTACGAGCAGTACTTC. As protein: CASANSGGPIYEQYF.

In this sample, this clonotype turned up many times. The chain is built from TRBV7-6 and TRBJ2-7; D call uncertain. The germline V gene encodes CDR1 SGHVS and CDR2 FNYEAQ. With 3 bases removed from V and 6 bases from J, the gap between germline ends came to 9 bases. CDR3 length equals 12 residues. CDR3 in DNA: TGTGCCAGCAGCTTCTTAGGCGGCGAGCAGTACTTC. It encodes CASSFLGGEQYF.

This clonotype has a handful of counts. This chain uses TRBV7-6 with TRBJ2-7, with 10 bases aligning to TRBD1. Per the germline V gene, CDR1 is SGHVS and CDR2 is FNYEAQ. Trimming removed 5 bases from V and 3 bases from J; junction bases left unmatched: 7. The CDR3 consists of 15 residues. The CDR3 here is CASSRAGQGVYEQYF. CDR3 nucleotides: TGTGCCAGCAGCCGCGCAGGACAGGGGGTCTACGAGCAGTACTTC. Combining the CDR3 with reference TRBV7-6 and TRBJ2-7 gives the whole variable domain GAGVSQSPRYKVTKRGQDVALRCDPISGHVSLYWYRQALGQGPEFLTYFNYEAQQDKSGLPNDRFSAERPEGSISTLTIQRTEQRDSAMYRCASSRAGQGVYEQYFGPGTRLTVT.

The J gene is TRBJ2-4, the V gene TRBV7-9; TRBD2 agrees at 7 bases. The trim removed 5 bases at V and 3 bases at J, leaving 10 bases unmatched. The germline gives CDR1 SEHNR, CDR2 FQNEAQ (reference sequence). The CDR3 runs 16 residues. Here the CDR3 DNA reads TGTGCCAGCAGCGGATGGGGGGGGGTAGGCAAAAACATTCAGTACTTC. Translated: CASSGWGGVGKNIQYF.

This clonotype showed up just a few times. CDR3 region: CASTILAGGTDTQYF. CDR3 bases: TGTGCCAGCACCATCTTAGCGGGAGGCACAGATACGCAGTATTTT. The V gene is TRBV7-2, the J gene TRBJ2-3; TRBD2 matches at 9 bases. The V gene end was trimmed by 7 bases and the J gene end by 1 base; junction bases not matched to a gene: 6. CDR1 is SGHTA, CDR2 FQGNSA, per germline. The CDR3 loop spans 15 amino acids.

This clonotype has more than one count but fewer than ten. The chain uses TRBV27 and TRBJ2-7; 8 bases line up with TRBD1. The CDR3 has 15 residues. V gave up 6 bases and J gave up 7 bases; unmatched junction bases: 14. Germline CDR1 and CDR2: MNHEY and SMNVEV (reference sequence). CDR3 sequence reads: CASSYTATGGLEQYF. CDR3 nucleotide sequence: TGTGCCAGCAGCTACACGGCCACAGGGGGGTTGGAGCAGTACTTC.

Only a few counts were recorded for this clonotype. V and J are TRBV7-9 and TRBJ1-5; no definite D call. The germline gives CDR1 SEHNR, CDR2 FQNEAQ (reference sequence). The germline V and J ends were trimmed by 7 bases and 4 bases, with 26 bases remaining between them. CDR3 length: 18 residues. DNA of the CDR3: TGTGCCAGCACCTCTCATCTCTTTGAGATAGCGTCTAATCAGCCCCAGCATTTT. This translates into CASTSHLFEIASNQPQHF.

The J gene is TRBJ2-7, the V gene TRBV27, with D perhaps TRBD1 (5 bases). CDR1 is MNHEY and CDR2 is SMNVEV in the germline V gene (reference sequence). There are 13 residues in the CDR3. Trimming took off 4 bases at V and 3 bases at J, with 10 bases between the two ends. The CDR3 coding sequence is TGTGCCAGCAGTTGGGCAGGGAACTACGAGCAGTACTTC. This translates into CASSWAGNYEQYF.

Only a few counts were recorded for this clonotype. The V gene is TRBV7-9, the J gene TRBJ2-7; TRBD2 aligns across 7 bases. The CDR3 spans 15 residues. Trimming at V came to 2 bases and at J to 7 bases, leaving 11 bases not matched to a gene. CDR1 and CDR2 from the germline V gene are SEHNR and FQNEAQ (reference sequence). The CDR3 coding sequence is TGTGCCAGCAGCTTAATCGGGGAGGGCGCGGATGAGCAGTACTTC. Translating gives CASSLIGEGADEQYF.